This T cell receptor beta chain was sequenced during a study of breast tumors, draining lymph nodes, adjacent tissues (dated by TCRdb to the mid-2010s). Describing the broader study: TCR beta repertoires were compared across tumor, adjacent nontumor tissue and axillary lymph nodes obtained from breast cancer patients. In human breast cancer, the study set out to evaluate how tumor, surrounding tissue and draining lymph node repertoires relate to one another and whether T cells may move between these sites.

The instrument given in TCRdb is Illumina HiSeq 2000. Multiplex PCR amplification was used to generate the TCR beta chain libraries. High-throughput sequencing was used to analyze the amplified TCR beta chain products. The public sequencing data were trimmed at Q25 with fastp and processed into clonotypes with MiXCR by TCRdb, which kept only in-frame beta chains. For every CDR3 protein sequence, its rows merge into one entry that carries the most common genes and DNA. The sample profile shows approximately 150,000 distinct CDR3 sequences; around 35% of them were found once. Of the sample, around 4% falls within the top ten clones. The CDR3, cysteine through phenylalanine, is 15 amino acids long. Just the 45-base CDR3 DNA is kept, in frame starting at base 1. From the germline V gene (reference sequence), CDR1 is LNHDA and CDR2 is SQIVND. Trimming takes 7 bases from V and 5 bases from J, and the germline ends sit 17 bases apart.

This clonotype was seen repeatedly, ten times or more. Its antigen target is currently unknown. Base qualities are not at hand, and no much larger clone is one base apart. The research as a whole found: The conclusion that tumor T cells originate in lymph nodes was framed as consistent with a hypothesis rather than directly demonstrated. In luminal-like breast cancer, tumor and nontumor tissue repertoires resembled each other significantly more than in basal-like breast cancer. Tumor T-cell repertoires showed less diversity than lymph node repertoires and more diversity than nontumor tissue repertoires, and tumor T-cell repertoires showed preferential V and J gene usage. The data were considered consistent with most tumor T cells being derived from the lymph node and subsequently expanding within tumor tissue.

The axillary draining lymph nodes of breast cancer patients were the source of the lymph node samples. The rearranged segments are TRBV19 and TRBJ2-2; TRBD1 might be the D gene, on 6 matching bases. The specimen was axillary lymph node tissue. The TCR sequence derives from a female donor with breast cancer. Some clones in this sample may be carry-over from other donors' samples. CDR3 loop: CASTGGDRLTGELFF. In nucleotide form, the sequence is TGTGCCAGTACAGGCGGAGACAGGCTTACCGGGGAGCTGTTTTTT. The entire variable domain, with the stretches around the CDR3 drawn from the reference TRBV19 and TRBJ2-2 proteins, is DGGITQSPKYLFRKEGQNVTLSCEQNLNHDAMYWYRQDPGQGLRLIYYSQIVNDFQKGDIAEGYSVSREKKESFPLTVTSAQKNPTAFYLCASTGGDRLTGELFFGEGSRLTVL.